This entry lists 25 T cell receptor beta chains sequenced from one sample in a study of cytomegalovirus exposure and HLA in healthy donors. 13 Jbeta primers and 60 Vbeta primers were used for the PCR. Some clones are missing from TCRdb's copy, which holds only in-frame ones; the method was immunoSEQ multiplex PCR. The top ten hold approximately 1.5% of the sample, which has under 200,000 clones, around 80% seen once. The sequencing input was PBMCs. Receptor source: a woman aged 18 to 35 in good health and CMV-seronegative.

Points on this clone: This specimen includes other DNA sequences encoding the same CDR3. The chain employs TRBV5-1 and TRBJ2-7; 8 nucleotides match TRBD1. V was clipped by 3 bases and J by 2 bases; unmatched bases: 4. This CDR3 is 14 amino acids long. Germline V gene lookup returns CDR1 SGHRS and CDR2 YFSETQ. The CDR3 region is CASSSGQGAYEQYF. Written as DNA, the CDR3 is TGCGCCAGCAGCTCTGGACAGGGAGCCTACGAGCAGTACTTC.

CDR3 bases: TGTGCCAGCAGCGTAGAGGGACAGGGGTCTCCCGAGCAGTACTTC. Translating it yields CASSVEGQGSPEQYF. This sequence joins TRBV9 and TRBJ2-7; 10 nucleotides line up with TRBD1. Unmatched junction bases numbered 6, after V lost 0 bases and J lost 6 bases. The CDR3 sequence is 15 residues long. Germline V CDR1 and CDR2: SGDLS, YYNGEE.

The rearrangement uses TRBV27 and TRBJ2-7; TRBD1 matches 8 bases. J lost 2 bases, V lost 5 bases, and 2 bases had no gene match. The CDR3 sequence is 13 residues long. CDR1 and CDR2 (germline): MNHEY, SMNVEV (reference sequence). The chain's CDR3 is CASSRTGTYEQYV. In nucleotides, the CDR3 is TGTGCCAGCAGTCGGACAGGGACCTACGAGCAGTACGTC.

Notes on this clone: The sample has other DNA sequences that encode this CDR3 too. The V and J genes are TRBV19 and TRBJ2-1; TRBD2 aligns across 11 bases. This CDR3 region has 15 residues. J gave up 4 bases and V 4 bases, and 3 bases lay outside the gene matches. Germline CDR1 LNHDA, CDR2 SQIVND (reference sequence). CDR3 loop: CASSTGLADYNEQFF. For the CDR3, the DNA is TGTGCCAGTAGTACGGGACTAGCGGATTACAATGAGCAGTTCTTC.

This CDR3 reads CAWSSALGTYEQYF. The CDR3 nucleotides are TGTGCCTGGAGCAGCGCACTCGGTACCTACGAGCAGTACTTC. The V and J genes are TRBV30 and TRBJ2-7; D is undetermined. V was trimmed by 3 bases and J by 2 bases, leaving 14 bases between them. The germline V gene encodes CDR1 GTSNPN and CDR2 SVGIG (reference sequence). The CDR3 runs to 14 residues.

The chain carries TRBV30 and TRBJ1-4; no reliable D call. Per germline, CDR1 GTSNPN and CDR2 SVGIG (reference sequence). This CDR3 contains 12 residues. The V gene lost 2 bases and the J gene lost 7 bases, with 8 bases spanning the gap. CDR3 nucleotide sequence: TGTGCCTGGAGTACCTATATTGAAAAACTGTTTTTT. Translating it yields CAWSTYIEKLFF.

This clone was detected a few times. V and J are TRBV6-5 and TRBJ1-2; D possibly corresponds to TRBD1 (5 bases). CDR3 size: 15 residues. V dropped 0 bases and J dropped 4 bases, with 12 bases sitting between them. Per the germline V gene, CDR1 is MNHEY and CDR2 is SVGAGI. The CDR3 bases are TGTGCCAGCAGTTACTCAGGGGCATTGGGCTATGGCTACACCTTC. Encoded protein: CASSYSGALGYGYTF.

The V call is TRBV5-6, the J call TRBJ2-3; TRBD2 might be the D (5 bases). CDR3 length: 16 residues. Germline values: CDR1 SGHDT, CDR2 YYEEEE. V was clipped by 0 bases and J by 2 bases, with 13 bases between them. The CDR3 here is CASSLGRQEVTDTQYF. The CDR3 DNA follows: TGTGCCAGCAGCTTGGGTAGGCAGGAGGTCACAGATACGCAGTATTTT.

The CDR3 coding sequence is TGTGCCAGCAGTTACTCGAGGGAGAGCAATCAGCCCCAGCATTTT. It yields the protein CASSYSRESNQPQHF. The V call is TRBV6-5, the J call TRBJ1-5; D unclear. Trimming took 0 bases from V and 1 from J, leaving 7 bases between them. The V gene's germline CDR1 is MNHEY and CDR2 SVGAGI. This CDR3 has 15 amino acids.

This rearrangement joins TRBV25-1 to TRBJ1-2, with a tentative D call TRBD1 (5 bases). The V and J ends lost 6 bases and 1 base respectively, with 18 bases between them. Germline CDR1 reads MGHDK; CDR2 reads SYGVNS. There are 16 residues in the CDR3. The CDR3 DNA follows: TGTGCCAGCAGCCGCACCGGGGGGGATCTTAACTATGGCTACACCTTC. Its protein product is CASSRTGGDLNYGYTF.

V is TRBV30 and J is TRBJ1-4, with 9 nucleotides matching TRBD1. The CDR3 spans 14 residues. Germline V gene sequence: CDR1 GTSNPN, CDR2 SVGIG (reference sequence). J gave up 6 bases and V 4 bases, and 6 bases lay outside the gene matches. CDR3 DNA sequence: TGTGCCTGGAAACACCGGGACAGGGATGAAAAACTGTTTTTT. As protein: CAWKHRDRDEKLFF.

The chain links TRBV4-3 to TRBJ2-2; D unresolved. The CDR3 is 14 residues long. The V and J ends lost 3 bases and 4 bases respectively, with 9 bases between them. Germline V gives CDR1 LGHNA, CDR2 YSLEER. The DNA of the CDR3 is TGCGCCAGCAGCCAGCTGGCTGCCACCGGGGAGCTGTTTTTT. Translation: CASSQLAATGELFF.

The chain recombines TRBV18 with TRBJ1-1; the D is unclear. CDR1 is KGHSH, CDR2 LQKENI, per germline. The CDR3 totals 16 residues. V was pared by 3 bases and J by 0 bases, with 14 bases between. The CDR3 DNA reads TGTGCCAGCTCACCTGGACGGAGGACCATGAACACTGAAGCTTTCTTT. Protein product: CASSPGRRTMNTEAFF.

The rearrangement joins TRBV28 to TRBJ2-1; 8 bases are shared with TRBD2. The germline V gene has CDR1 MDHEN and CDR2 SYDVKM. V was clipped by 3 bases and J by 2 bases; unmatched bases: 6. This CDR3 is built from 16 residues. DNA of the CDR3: TGTGCCAGCAGTTTGCCCACTAGCGGAGCCTACAATGAGCAGTTCTTC. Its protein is CASSLPTSGAYNEQFF.

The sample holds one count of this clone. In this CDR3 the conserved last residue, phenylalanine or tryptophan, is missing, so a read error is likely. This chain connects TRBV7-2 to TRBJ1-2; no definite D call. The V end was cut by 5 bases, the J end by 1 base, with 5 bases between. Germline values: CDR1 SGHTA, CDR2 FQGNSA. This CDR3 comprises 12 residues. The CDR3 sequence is CASSENNYGYTL. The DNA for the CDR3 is TGTGCCAGCAGCGAAAATAACTATGGCTACACCCTC.

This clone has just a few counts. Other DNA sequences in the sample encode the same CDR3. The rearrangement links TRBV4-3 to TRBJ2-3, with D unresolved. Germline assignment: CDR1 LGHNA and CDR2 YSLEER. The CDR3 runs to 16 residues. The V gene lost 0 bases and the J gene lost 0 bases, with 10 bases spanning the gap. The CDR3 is CASSQDEAPSTDTQYF. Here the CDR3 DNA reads TGCGCCAGCAGCCAAGACGAAGCGCCGAGCACAGATACGCAGTATTTT.

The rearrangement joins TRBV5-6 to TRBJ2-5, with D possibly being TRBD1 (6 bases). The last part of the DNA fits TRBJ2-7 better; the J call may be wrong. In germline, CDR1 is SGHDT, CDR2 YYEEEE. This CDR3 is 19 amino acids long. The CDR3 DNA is TGTGCCAGCAGGTCTGCTGGCTTATCACGTTGGCAGGGGCATTACGAGCAGTACTTC. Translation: CASRSAGLSRWQGHYEQYF.

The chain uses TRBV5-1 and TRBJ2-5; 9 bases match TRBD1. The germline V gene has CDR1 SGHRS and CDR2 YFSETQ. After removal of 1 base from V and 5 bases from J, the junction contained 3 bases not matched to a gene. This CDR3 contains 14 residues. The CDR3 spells CASSLNRGRETQYF. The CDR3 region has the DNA TGCGCCAGCAGCTTGAACAGGGGGCGTGAGACCCAGTACTTC.

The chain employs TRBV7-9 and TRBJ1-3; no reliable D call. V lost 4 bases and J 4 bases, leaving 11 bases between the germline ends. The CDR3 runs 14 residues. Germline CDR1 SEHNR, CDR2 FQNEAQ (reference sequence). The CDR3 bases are TGTGCCAGCAGCTCGGGCGGGGTCGGAAACACCATATATTTT. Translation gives CASSSGGVGNTIYF.

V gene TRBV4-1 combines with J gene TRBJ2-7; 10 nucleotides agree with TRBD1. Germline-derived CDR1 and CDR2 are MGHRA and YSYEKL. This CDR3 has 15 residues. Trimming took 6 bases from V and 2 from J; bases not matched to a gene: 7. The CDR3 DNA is TGCGCCAGCAGTCCGGGACAGGGGCCTACCTACGAGCAGTACTTC. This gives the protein CASSPGQGPTYEQYF.

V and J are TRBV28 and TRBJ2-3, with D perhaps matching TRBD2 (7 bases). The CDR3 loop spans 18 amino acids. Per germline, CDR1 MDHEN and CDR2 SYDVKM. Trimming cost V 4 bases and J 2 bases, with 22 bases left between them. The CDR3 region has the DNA TGTGCCAGCAGTTGGGAGATTGGGGGGGCCGCTGACACAGATACGCAGTATTTT. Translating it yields CASSWEIGGAADTDTQYF.

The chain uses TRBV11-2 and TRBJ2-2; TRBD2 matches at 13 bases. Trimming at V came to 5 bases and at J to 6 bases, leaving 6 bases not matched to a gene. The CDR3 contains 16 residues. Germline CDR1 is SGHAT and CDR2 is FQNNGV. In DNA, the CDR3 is TGTGCCAGCAGCGTTACTAGCGGGAGGGCCTCCGGGGAGCTGTTTTTT. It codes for CASSVTSGRASGELFF.

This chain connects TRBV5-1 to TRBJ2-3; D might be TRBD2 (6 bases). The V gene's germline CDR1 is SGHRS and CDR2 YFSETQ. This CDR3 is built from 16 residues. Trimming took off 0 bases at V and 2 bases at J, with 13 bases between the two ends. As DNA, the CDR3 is TGCGCCAGCAGCTTGGCAGGGACTGGACACACAGATACGCAGTATTTT. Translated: CASSLAGTGHTDTQYF.

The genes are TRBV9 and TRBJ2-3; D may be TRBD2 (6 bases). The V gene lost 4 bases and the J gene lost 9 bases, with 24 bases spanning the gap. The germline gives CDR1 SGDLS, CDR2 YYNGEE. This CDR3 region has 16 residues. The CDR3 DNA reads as TGTGCCAGCAGCCCAGAAGGGGCTAGTTATGGGAGGACGCAGTATTTT. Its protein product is CASSPEGASYGRTQYF.

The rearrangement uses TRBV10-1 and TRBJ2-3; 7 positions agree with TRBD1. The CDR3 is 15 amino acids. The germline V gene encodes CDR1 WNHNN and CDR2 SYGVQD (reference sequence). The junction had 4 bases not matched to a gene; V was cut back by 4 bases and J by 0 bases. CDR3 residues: CASSVGTASTDTQYF. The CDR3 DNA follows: TGCGCCAGCAGTGTCGGGACAGCTAGCACAGATACGCAGTATTTT.